The clone carrying this T cell receptor (beta chain) was seen only a few times. Its antigen remains unidentified. The data are from a study of CD8 T cells in ankylosing spondylitis. There are 15 residues in the CDR3. After removal of 6 bases from V and 3 bases from J, the junction contained 7 bases not matched to a gene. The germline CDR1 and CDR2 sequences are MGHRA and YSYEKL. By quantitative 5'-RACE with molecular barcodes, the TCR beta libraries were made. TCRdb reprocessed the 5' RACE reads via MiXCR and lists one record per CDR3 protein. The data show a few hundred thousand distinct CDR3 sequences, 20% to 25% seen once. Study observations and caveats: Earlier authors reported some of these motif variants in reactive arthritis synovial fluid and blood. In ankylosing spondylitis patients, matched synovial fluid reportedly showed significant enrichment of disease-linked clones. Seemingly distinctive of ankylosing spondylitis blood was a TCR beta motif formed by eight highly homologous variants.

This clonotype was sampled from a male donor with ankylosing spondylitis. Sequences were obtained from blood, either unsorted or a sorted T cell fraction (not recorded which). V usage is TRBV4-1 and J usage is TRBJ2-7, with TRBD2 matching 11 bases. The CDR3: CASRPTSGSIYEQYF. The CDR3 DNA is TGCGCCAGCAGGCCAACTAGCGGGAGTATCTACGAGCAGTACTTC.